This TCR beta chain was sequenced for a study of blood T cell repertoires in COVID-19. The data were produced by immunoSEQ multiplex PCR, yet TCRdb's version contains in-frame clones alone and is incomplete. The sample lists some 140,000 clones; 65% to 90% were seen once. This CDR3 comprises 15 residues. V was shortened by 0 bases and J by 0 bases, with 10 bases between the two germline ends. Germline V CDR1 and CDR2: SGHNT, YYREEE (reference sequence). This receptor was identified in a woman in her sixties or seventies with COVID-19, enrolled during active disease. Material for sequencing was peripheral blood. The chain couples TRBV5-4 to TRBJ2-7, with a weak D call TRBD2 (6 bases). CDR3 loop: CASSLGAGYSYEQYF. In DNA form, the CDR3 reads TGTGCCAGCAGCTTGGGGGCGGGGTACTCCTACGAGCAGTACTTC.